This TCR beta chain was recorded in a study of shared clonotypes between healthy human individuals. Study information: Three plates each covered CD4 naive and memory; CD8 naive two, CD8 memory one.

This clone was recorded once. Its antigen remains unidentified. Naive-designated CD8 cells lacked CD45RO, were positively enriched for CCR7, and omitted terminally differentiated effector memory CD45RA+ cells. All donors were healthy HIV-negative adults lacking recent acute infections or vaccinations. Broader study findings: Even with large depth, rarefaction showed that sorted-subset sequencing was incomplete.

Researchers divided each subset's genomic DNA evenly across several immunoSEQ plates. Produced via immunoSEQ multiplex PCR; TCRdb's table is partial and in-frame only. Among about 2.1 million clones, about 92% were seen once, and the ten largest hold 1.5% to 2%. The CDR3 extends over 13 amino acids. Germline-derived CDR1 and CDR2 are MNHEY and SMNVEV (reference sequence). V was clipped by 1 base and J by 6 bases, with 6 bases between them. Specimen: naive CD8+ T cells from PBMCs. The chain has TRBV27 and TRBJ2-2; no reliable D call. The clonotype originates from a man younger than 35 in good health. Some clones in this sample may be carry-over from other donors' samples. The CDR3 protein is CASSLWLAGELFF. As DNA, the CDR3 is TGTGCCAGCAGTTTATGGTTGGCCGGGGAGCTGTTTTTT.